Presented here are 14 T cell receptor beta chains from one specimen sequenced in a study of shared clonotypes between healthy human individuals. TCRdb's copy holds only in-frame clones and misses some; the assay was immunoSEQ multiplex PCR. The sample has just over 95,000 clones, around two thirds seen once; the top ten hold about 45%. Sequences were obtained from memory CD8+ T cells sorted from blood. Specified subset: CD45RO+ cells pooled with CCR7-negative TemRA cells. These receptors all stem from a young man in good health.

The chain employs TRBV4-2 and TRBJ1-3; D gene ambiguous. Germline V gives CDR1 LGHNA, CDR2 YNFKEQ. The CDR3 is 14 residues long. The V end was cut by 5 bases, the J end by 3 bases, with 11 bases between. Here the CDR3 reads CASSFTGVGNTIYF. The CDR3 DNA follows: TGTGCCAGCAGCTTTACCGGAGTTGGAAACACCATATATTTT.

CDR3 loop: CASSPTLGWSNEKLFF. The CDR3 region has the DNA TGTGCCAGCAGCCCGACATTGGGTTGGTCTAATGAAAAACTGTTTTTT. This chain connects TRBV14 to TRBJ1-4; unclear D gene. With 4 bases removed from V and 3 bases from J, the gap between germline ends came to 15 bases. In germline, CDR1 is SGHDN, CDR2 FVKESK. CDR3 length equals 16 residues. The entire variable domain, with the rest obtained from reference TRBV14 and TRBJ1-4, is as follows: EAGVTQFPSHSVIEKGQTVTLRCDPISGHDNLYWYRRVMGKEIKFLLHFVKESKQDESGMPNNRFLAERTGGTYSTLKVQPAELEDSGVYFCASSPTLGWSNEKLFFGSGTQLSVL.

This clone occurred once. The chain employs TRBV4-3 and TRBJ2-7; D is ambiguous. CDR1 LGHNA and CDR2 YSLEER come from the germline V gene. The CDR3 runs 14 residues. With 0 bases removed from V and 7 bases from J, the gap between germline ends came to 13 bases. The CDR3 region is CASSQDPGFGEQYF. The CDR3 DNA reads TGCGCCAGCAGCCAAGATCCAGGATTCGGGGAGCAGTACTTC.

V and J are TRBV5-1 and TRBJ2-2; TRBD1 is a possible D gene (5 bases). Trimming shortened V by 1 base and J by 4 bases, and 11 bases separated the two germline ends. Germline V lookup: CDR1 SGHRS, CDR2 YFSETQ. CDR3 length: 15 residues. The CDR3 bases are TGCGCCAGCAGCTTGAGACAGATTAGCACCGGGGAGCTGTTTTTT. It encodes CASSLRQISTGELFF.

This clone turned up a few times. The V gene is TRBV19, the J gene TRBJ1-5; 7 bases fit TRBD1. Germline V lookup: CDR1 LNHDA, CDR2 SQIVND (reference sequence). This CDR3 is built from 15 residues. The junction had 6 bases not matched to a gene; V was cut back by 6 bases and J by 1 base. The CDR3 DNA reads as TGTGCCAGTAGCTGGACAGGTCGGAGCAATCAGCCCCAGCATTTT. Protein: CASSWTGRSNQPQHF.

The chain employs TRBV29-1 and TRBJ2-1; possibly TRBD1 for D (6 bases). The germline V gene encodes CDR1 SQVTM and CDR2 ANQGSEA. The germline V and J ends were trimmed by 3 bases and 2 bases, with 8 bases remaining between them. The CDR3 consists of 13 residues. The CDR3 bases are TGCAGCGTTGACAGGACAGCCTACAATGAGCAGTTCTTC. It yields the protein CSVDRTAYNEQFF.

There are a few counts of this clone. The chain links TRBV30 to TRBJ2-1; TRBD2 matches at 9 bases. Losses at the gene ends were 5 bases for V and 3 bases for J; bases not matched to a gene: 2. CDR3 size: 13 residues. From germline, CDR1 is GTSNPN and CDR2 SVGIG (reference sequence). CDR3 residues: CAWETSGYNEQFF. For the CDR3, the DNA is TGTGCCTGGGAGACTAGCGGCTACAATGAGCAGTTCTTC.

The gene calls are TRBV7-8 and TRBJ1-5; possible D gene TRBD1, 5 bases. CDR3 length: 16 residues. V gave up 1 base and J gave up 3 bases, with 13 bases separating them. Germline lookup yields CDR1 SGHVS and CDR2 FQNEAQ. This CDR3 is CASSLGGSGPNQPQHF. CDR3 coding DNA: TGTGCCAGCAGCTTAGGAGGATCAGGGCCCAATCAGCCCCAGCATTTT.

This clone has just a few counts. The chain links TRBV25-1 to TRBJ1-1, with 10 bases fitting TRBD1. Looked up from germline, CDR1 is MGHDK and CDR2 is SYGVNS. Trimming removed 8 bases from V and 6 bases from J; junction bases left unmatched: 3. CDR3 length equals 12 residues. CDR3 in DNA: TGTGCCAGCGGACAGGGGGGGTCTGAAGCTTTCTTT. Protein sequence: CASGQGGSEAFF.

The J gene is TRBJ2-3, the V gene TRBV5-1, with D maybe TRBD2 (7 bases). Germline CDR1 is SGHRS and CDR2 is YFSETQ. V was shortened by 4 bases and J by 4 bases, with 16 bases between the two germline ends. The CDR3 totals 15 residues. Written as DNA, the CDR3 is TGCGCCAGCAGCCCCGGGGTAGGGGGGGCAGATACGCAGTATTTT. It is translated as CASSPGVGGADTQYF. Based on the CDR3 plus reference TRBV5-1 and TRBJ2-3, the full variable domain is KAGVTQTPRYLIKTRGQQVTLSCSPISGHRSVSWYQQTPGQGLQFLFEYFSETQRNKGNFPGRFSGRQFSNSRSEMNVSTLELGDSALYLCASSPGVGGADTQYFGPGTRLTVL.

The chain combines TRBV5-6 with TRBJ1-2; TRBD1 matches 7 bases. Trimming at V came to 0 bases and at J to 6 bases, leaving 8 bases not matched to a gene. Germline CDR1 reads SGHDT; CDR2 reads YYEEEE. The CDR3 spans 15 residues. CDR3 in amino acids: CASSLAGTAGDGYTF. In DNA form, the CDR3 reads TGTGCCAGCAGCTTGGCCGGGACAGCGGGGGATGGCTACACCTTC.

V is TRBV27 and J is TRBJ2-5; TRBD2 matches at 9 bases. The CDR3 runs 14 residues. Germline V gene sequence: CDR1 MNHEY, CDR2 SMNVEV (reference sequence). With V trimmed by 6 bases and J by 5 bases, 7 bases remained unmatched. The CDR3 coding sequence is TGTGCCAGCAGGACTAGCGGTCCGAGCGAGACCCAGTACTTC. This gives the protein CASRTSGPSETQYF.

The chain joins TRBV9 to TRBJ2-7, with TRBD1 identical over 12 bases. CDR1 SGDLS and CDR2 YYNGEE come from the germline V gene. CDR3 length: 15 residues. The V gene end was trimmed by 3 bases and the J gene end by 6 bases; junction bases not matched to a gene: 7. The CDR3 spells CASSAPGQGAVEQYF. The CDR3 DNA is TGTGCCAGCAGCGCCCCGGGACAGGGGGCTGTCGAGCAGTACTTC. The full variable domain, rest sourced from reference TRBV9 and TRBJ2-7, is DSGVTQTPKHLITATGQRVTLRCSPRSGDLSVYWYQQSLDQGLQFLIQYYNGEERAKGNILERFSAQQFPDLHSELNLSSLELGDSALYFCASSAPGQGAVEQYFGPGTRLTVT.

This chain's CDR3 is CASSELEDITGFYTDTQYF. The CDR3 bases are TGTGCCAGCAGCGAGCTTGAAGATATAACAGGTTTTTACACAGATACGCAGTATTTT. The genes are TRBV7-9 and TRBJ2-3, with D tentatively TRBD1 (5 bases). Trimming shortened V by 5 bases and J by 2 bases, and 26 bases separated the two germline ends. The CDR3 extends over 19 amino acids. From germline, CDR1 is SEHNR and CDR2 FQNEAQ (reference sequence).